The 8 T cell receptor beta chains below all came from one sample that was sequenced in a study of T cells in Graves' hyperthyroidism and ophthalmopathy. Researchers took RNA transcripts and amplified the TCR beta CDR3 regions from them. When the TCR CDR3 underwent first-round RT-PCR, the HTBI primer set was used. Each CDR3 protein gets one entry after TCRdb re-called the multiplex PCR reads with MiXCR. Found here are about 570,000 distinct CDR3 sequences, approximately 15% of them singletons; the top ten hold approximately 14%. The sequenced sample was blood. Receptor source: a woman aged 40 to 49 with Graves' hyperthyroidism.

This clonotype has a count of ten or more. The V and J genes are TRBV28 and TRBJ2-7; D gene ambiguous. Germline-derived CDR1 and CDR2 are MDHEN and SYDVKM. Trimming pared 2 bases from V and 2 bases from J, leaving 13 bases between. The CDR3 extends over 15 amino acids. CDR3 in amino acids: CASSLQSGLTYEQYF. The CDR3 bases are TGTGCCAGCAGTTTACAAAGTGGGTTGACCTACGAGCAGTACTTC.

The chain has TRBV19 and TRBJ1-2; D remains unclear. From germline, CDR1 is LNHDA and CDR2 SQIVND (reference sequence). The CDR3 is 15 residues long. With 5 bases removed from V and 8 bases from J, the gap between germline ends came to 21 bases. As DNA, the CDR3 is TGTGCCAGTAGTGTCGCGGCACGGGAGGTGAGAGGCTACACCTTC. As protein: CASSVAAREVRGYTF.

Turning to this clonotype: A much more abundant neighbour one base away suggests this may be a read error. Without the conserved terminal phenylalanine or tryptophan, this CDR3 likely stems from a read error. The rearrangement joins TRBV3-1 to TRBJ1-5; D unclear. Germline CDR1 is LGHDT and CDR2 is YNNKEL (reference sequence). The CDR3 consists of 14 residues. The germline V and J ends were trimmed by 3 bases and 0 bases, with 6 bases remaining between them. CDR3 residues: CASSHGYSNQPQHL. For the CDR3, the DNA is TGTGCCAGCAGCCACGGATATAGCAATCAGCCCCAGCATCTT.

This clonotype was detected only a few times. A much larger clone lies one base from this, so it may be a read error. The chain uses TRBV7-9 and TRBJ2-7, with 16 bases identical to TRBD2. V lost 3 bases, J lost 5 bases, and 1 base stayed unmatched. This CDR3 has 15 amino acids. The germline V gene encodes CDR1 SEHNR and CDR2 FQNEAQ (reference sequence). This CDR3 is CASSFGTSGRDEQYF. The CDR3 DNA sequence: TGTGCCAGCAGCTTCGGGACTAGCGGGAGGGACGAGCAGTACTTC. The variable domain in full, with the rest retrieved from reference TRBV7-9 and TRBJ2-7, is DTGVSQNPRHKITKRGQNVTFRCDPISEHNRLYWYRQTLGQGPEFLTYFQNEAQLEKSRLLSDRFSAERPKGSFSTLEIQRTEQGDSAMYLCASSFGTSGRDEQYFGPGTRLTVT.

This clonotype has ten or more counts. The genes are TRBV28 and TRBJ2-1, with a possible D match to TRBD2 (6 bases). Germline-derived CDR1 and CDR2 are MDHEN and SYDVKM. Trimming removed 11 bases at V and 3 bases at J, with 14 bases between. The length of the CDR3 is 13 residues. As DNA, the CDR3 is TGTGCCGCAGCGCTAGCGATCTACAATGAGCAGTTCTTC. This codes for CAAALAIYNEQFF.

As to this clonotype: The DNA is left out, because the CDR3 cannot be placed on it with certainty; the CDR3 is given as TCRdb lists it. The chain recombines TRBV9 with TRBJ2-2; TRBD2 is the table's D call and was not checked against the DNA. The CDR3 numbers 18 amino acids, ends counted. Germline V CDR1 and CDR2: SGDLS, YYNGEE. The CDR3 loop is CASSVGQGSGRDTGELSF.

The chain carries TRBV20-1 and TRBJ2-1, with D possibly being TRBD1 (5 bases). The CDR3 has 13 amino acids. V lost 2 bases and J lost 5, with 10 bases in between. Germline loops: CDR1 DFQATT, CDR2 SNEGSKA (reference sequence). The CDR3 reads CSARQGINNEQFF. CDR3 bases: TGCAGTGCTAGACAGGGTATCAACAATGAGCAGTTCTTC.

This clonotype was found many times. This sequence joins TRBV20-1 and TRBJ2-7; no reliable D call. This CDR3 is 13 amino acids long. Germline values: CDR1 DFQATT, CDR2 SNEGSKA (reference sequence). Trimming cost V 6 bases and J 0 bases, with 12 bases left between them. The CDR3: CSAVLMSSYEQYF. The CDR3 DNA follows: TGCAGTGCCGTTTTAATGAGCTCCTACGAGCAGTACTTC.